The 15 T cell receptor beta chains below were found in one sample sequenced in a study of cytotoxic CD8 clonotypes in ibrutinib-treated CLL. Using immunoSEQ multiplex PCR, the repertoire was profiled, and TCRdb retains in-frame clones only, with some absent. This table holds approximately 320,000 clones, over 55% found once. The material was PBMCs, obtained after 36 months of ibrutinib treatment. These receptors came from a human donor with chronic lymphocytic leukemia.

This clone turned up a few times. The chain employs TRBV7-9 and TRBJ2-7, with D maybe TRBD1 (6 bases). The CDR3 has 12 amino acids. Trimming took off 3 bases at V and 5 bases at J, with 8 bases between the two ends. Germline-derived CDR1 and CDR2 are SEHNR and FQNEAQ (reference sequence). The CDR3 region is CASSLDRNEQYF. The CDR3 region has the DNA TGTGCCAGCAGCTTGGACAGAAACGAGCAGTACTTC.

The chain recombines TRBV7-9 with TRBJ2-7; D is undetermined. The germline V gene encodes CDR1 SEHNR and CDR2 FQNEAQ (reference sequence). The CDR3 loop spans 13 amino acids. V was pared by 8 bases and J by 3 bases, with 14 bases between. CDR3: CASGRDGIYEQYF. The CDR3 DNA follows: TGTGCCAGCGGACGAGACGGAATCTACGAGCAGTACTTC.

The gene calls are TRBV10-1 and TRBJ2-3; D is uncertain. The V and J ends lost 2 bases and 6 bases respectively, with 15 bases between them. There are 15 residues in the CDR3. Germline V gene sequence: CDR1 WNHNN, CDR2 SYGVQD (reference sequence). The CDR3 coding sequence is TGCGCCAGCAGTGAGGCCTGGGCTCCCGGGGATACGCAGTATTTT. This translates into CASSEAWAPGDTQYF.

CDR3 sequence: CASSLPGQGYVYEQYF. The CDR3 nucleotides read TGCGCCAGCAGCTTGCCGGGACAGGGGTATGTATACGAGCAGTACTTC. J is TRBJ2-7 and V is TRBV5-1; 10 nucleotides agree with TRBD1. The germline gives CDR1 SGHRS, CDR2 YFSETQ. There are 16 residues in the CDR3. Germline trimming cut 1 base from V and 4 bases from J; bases unmatched to any gene: 8.

CDR3 in DNA: TGTGCCAGCAACAGGGTATACGACGGGGCGACGTCCTACGAGCAGTACTTC. It translates to CASNRVYDGATSYEQYF. The J gene is TRBJ2-7, the V gene TRBV5-6; possibly TRBD1 for D (6 bases). The CDR3 is 17 amino acids. Trimming took off 6 bases at V and 1 base at J, with 23 bases between the two ends. Looked up from germline, CDR1 is SGHDT and CDR2 is YYEEEE.

V and J are TRBV29-1 and TRBJ2-7; TRBD2 matches 12 bases. The CDR3 totals 14 residues. J was trimmed by 2 bases and V by 7 bases; bases with no gene match: 6. Germline CDR1 is SQVTM and CDR2 is ANQGSEA. CDR3: CSAGRTSGTYEQYF. The CDR3 DNA sequence: TGCAGCGCCGGTAGGACTAGCGGGACCTACGAGCAGTACTTC.

This sequence joins TRBV7-8 and TRBJ1-6, with a tentative D call TRBD1 (6 bases). Per the germline V gene, CDR1 is SGHVS and CDR2 is FQNEAQ. V lost 4 bases, J lost 1 base, and 11 bases lay in between. The CDR3 consists of 16 residues. Here the CDR3 DNA reads TGTGCCAGCAGCTGGCAGGGGTGGTCCTATAATTCACCCCTCCACTTT. Its translation: CASSWQGWSYNSPLHF.

The V gene is TRBV14, the J gene TRBJ1-2; D is unclear. The CDR3 is 15 residues long. Trimming stripped 4 bases from V and 1 base from J, with 13 bases between. The germline V gene has CDR1 SGHDN and CDR2 FVKESK. CDR3 nucleotide sequence: TGTGCCAGCAGCCCCCACGTTGGAAATAACTATGGCTACACCTTC. Protein product: CASSPHVGNNYGYTF. The entire variable domain, with the rest obtained from reference TRBV14 and TRBJ1-2, is as follows: EAGVTQFPSHSVIEKGQTVTLRCDPISGHDNLYWYRRVMGKEIKFLLHFVKESKQDESGMPNNRFLAERTGGTYSTLKVQPAELEDSGVYFCASSPHVGNNYGYTFGSGTRLTVV.

The J gene is TRBJ2-3, the V gene TRBV7-9, with D hard to call. The germline V gene encodes CDR1 SEHNR and CDR2 FQNEAQ (reference sequence). The ends were cut back, 1 base at V and 3 bases at J, with 2 bases in the middle. This CDR3 contains 12 residues. CDR3 loop: CASSLDTDTQYF. The CDR3 coding sequence is TGTGCCAGCAGCTTAGATACAGATACGCAGTATTTT.

The gene calls are TRBV6-4 and TRBJ1-2; 9 bases map to TRBD1. J was trimmed by 7 bases and V by 6 bases; bases with no gene match: 9. This CDR3 has 14 residues. Germline V CDR1 and CDR2: MRHNA, SNTAGT. This chain's CDR3 is CASRATGGKGGYTF. The CDR3 nucleotides read TGTGCCAGCAGAGCAACAGGGGGCAAAGGTGGCTACACCTTC.

V is TRBV29-1 and J is TRBJ2-2, with D perhaps matching TRBD1 (6 bases). Trimming took off 5 bases at V and 0 bases at J, with 13 bases between the two ends. CDR3 length: 15 amino acids. Germline-derived CDR1 and CDR2 are SQVTM and ANQGSEA. CDR3 protein: CSVPGGPSNTGELFF. The DNA of the CDR3 is TGCAGCGTTCCTGGGGGCCCATCGAACACCGGGGAGCTGTTTTTT.

This chain uses TRBV5-1 with TRBJ1-4; no clear D. The CDR3 has 14 amino acids. V lost 0 bases, J lost 7 bases, and 10 bases lay in between. In germline, CDR1 is SGHRS, CDR2 YFSETQ. CDR3 in amino acids: CASSLGSGVEKLFF. DNA of the CDR3: TGCGCCAGCAGCTTGGGAAGCGGGGTTGAAAAACTGTTTTTT.

V and J are TRBV11-2 and TRBJ2-1; D may correspond to TRBD1 or TRBD2 (5 bases each). This CDR3 region has 14 residues. Deletions cut 1 base from V and 8 bases from J, with 12 bases between. Germline CDR1 reads SGHAT; CDR2 reads FQNNGV. CDR3 protein: CASSLGGAGDEQFF. The CDR3 coding sequence is TGTGCCAGCAGCTTAGGTGGGGCCGGGGATGAGCAGTTCTTC.

The V and J genes are TRBV5-1 and TRBJ2-3; the match to TRBD2 covers 9 bases. The CDR3 totals 14 residues. Germline assignment: CDR1 SGHRS and CDR2 YFSETQ. After removal of 5 bases from V and 3 bases from J, the junction contained 4 bases not matched to a gene. CDR3 in amino acids: CASRNSGSTDTQYF. The CDR3 DNA is TGCGCCAGCAGAAATAGCGGGAGTACAGATACGCAGTATTTT.

This clone occurred a few times. J is TRBJ1-2 and V is TRBV29-1, with D hard to call. CDR1 is SQVTM and CDR2 is ANQGSEA in the germline V gene. The CDR3 extends over 11 amino acids. The ends were cut back, 1 base at V and 10 bases at J, with 10 bases in the middle. CDR3 residues: CSVEGRGFYTF. CDR3 DNA sequence: TGCAGCGTTGAAGGTCGGGGATTCTACACCTTC.